The next 5 T cell receptor beta chains were all read from a single sample in a study of blood T cell repertoires in COVID-19. Clones were read by immunoSEQ multiplex PCR, and TCRdb kept only the in-frame ones, dropping some. This table has around 370,000 clones, around 87% appearing once. The sample consisted of peripheral blood. These receptors all come from a woman aged 50 to 60 with COVID-19, enrolled during active disease.

This chain joins TRBV6-2 or TRBV6-3 and TRBJ2-1; 7 bases fit TRBD1. The CDR3 totals 15 residues. CDR1 is MNHEY, CDR2 SVGEGT, per germline. Trimming took 5 bases from V and 4 from J; bases not matched to a gene: 8. The CDR3 DNA follows: TGTGCCAGCAGTAGTCACAGGGGCGGATACAATGAGCAGTTCTTC. It codes for CASSSHRGGYNEQFF.

This sequence joins TRBV19 and TRBJ2-1; 8 nucleotides agree with TRBD1. The CDR3 covers 13 residues. CDR1 and CDR2 from the germline V gene are LNHDA and SQIVND (reference sequence). With V trimmed by 2 bases and J by 6 bases, 0 bases remained unmatched. The chain's CDR3 is CASSIQGANEQFF. For the CDR3, the DNA is TGTGCCAGTAGTATACAGGGGGCCAATGAGCAGTTCTTC. Looking up the rest from reference TRBV19 and TRBJ2-1 gives the full variable domain: DGGITQSPKYLFRKEGQNVTLSCEQNLNHDAMYWYRQDPGQGLRLIYYSQIVNDFQKGDIAEGYSVSREKKESFPLTVTSAQKNPTAFYLCASSIQGANEQFFGPGTRLTVL.

The CDR3 loop reads CASSPTGGSGNTIYF. The CDR3 DNA is TGTGCCAGCAGCCCAACAGGGGGATCTGGAAACACCATATATTTT. The rearrangement uses TRBV11-2 and TRBJ1-3; 8 nucleotides match TRBD1. Germline assignment: CDR1 SGHAT and CDR2 FQNNGV. This CDR3 spans 15 amino acids. With 5 bases clipped from V and 1 base from J, the junction kept 4 bases outside the gene matches.

V gene TRBV21-1 combines with J gene TRBJ2-5; TRBD1, the table's D call, was not compared with the DNA. TRBV21-1 is shown as a pseudogene. The CDR3 is 13 amino acids. Written as DNA, the CDR3 is TGTGCCAGCACCCAGGGAACCCAAGAGACCCAGTACTTC. Translation: CASTQGTQETQYF.

J is TRBJ1-2 and V is TRBV6-6; D gene uncertain. The CDR3 length is 15 residues. Germline assignment: CDR1 MNHNY and CDR2 SVGAGI (reference sequence). The germline V and J ends were trimmed by 8 bases and 1 base, with 17 bases remaining between them. DNA for the CDR3: TGTGCCAGCTACGGAGAGGCCGCCGTTAACTATGGCTACACCTTC. Translated: CASYGEAAVNYGYTF.